This T cell receptor beta chain was recovered during a study of shared clonotypes between healthy human individuals. Generated by immunoSEQ multiplex PCR, the TCRdb table keeps only in-frame clones and is missing some. The profile shows approximately 530,000 clones, 90% to 96% of them singletons. Study-wide findings and caveats: In general, naive subsets displayed greater estimated richness than memory subsets did.

This clone was recorded once. Antigen unknown. Healthy HIV-negative adults without recent acute infections or vaccinations served as donors. Trimming took 3 bases from V and 5 from J, leaving 12 bases between them. The CDR3 extends over 14 amino acids. Germline-derived CDR1 and CDR2 are SGDLS and YYNGEE. The clonotype was recovered from a woman aged 25-40 years in good health. The sequenced material came from naive CD4+ T cells sorted from blood. Subset defined: CD45RA+ positively selected. The J gene is TRBJ1-3, the V gene TRBV9, with D perhaps matching TRBD1 (6 bases). The CDR3 reads CASSAGDLRNTIYF. As DNA, the CDR3 is TGTGCCAGCAGCGCAGGGGACCTAAGAAACACCATATATTTT.